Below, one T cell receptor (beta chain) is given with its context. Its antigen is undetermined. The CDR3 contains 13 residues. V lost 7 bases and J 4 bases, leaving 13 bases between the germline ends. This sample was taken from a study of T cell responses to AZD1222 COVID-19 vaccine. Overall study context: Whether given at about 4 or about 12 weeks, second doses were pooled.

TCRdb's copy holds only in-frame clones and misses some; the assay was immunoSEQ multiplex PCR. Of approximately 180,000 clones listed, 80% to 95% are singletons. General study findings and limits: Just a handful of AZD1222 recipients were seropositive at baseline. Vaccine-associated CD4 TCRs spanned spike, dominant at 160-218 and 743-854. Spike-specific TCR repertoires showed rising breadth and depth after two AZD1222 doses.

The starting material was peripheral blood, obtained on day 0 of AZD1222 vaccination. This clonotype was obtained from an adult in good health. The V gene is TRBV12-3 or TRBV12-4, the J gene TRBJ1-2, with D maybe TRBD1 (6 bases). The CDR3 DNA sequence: TGTGCCAGCAATCCCCTAGGGGGCTATGGCTACACCTTC. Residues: CASNPLGGYGYTF.